This T cell receptor (beta chain) appears in the sequencing data of a study of T-cell memory formation after mild COVID-19. In TCRdb, the 5' RACE reads were re-called with MiXCR into one record per CDR3 protein. The top ten hold around a fifth of the sample, which has hundreds of thousands of distinct CDR3 sequences, about 13% seen once. This clonotype appeared a few times. The CDR3 extends over 13 amino acids. Trimming cost V 5 bases and J 6 bases, with 16 bases left between them. Germline V gene data show CDR1 as DFQATT and CDR2 as SNEGSKA (reference sequence). This receptor was obtained from a man aged 18-30 years who had mild COVID-19 (a few samples of this study predate the infection). Cell type and time point are not known. Sequenced: PBMCs or a T cell subset sorted from them (not recorded which). This chain uses TRBV20-1 with TRBJ1-2, with D maybe TRBD1 (5 bases). The CDR3 protein is CSAPRSGQDGYTF. The CDR3 bases are TGCAGTGCTCCCCGCTCGGGGCAAGATGGCTACACCTTC.